This T cell receptor beta chain was recovered during a study of cytomegalovirus exposure and HLA in healthy donors. PCR employed 60 Vbeta and 13 Jbeta primers. Here immunoSEQ multiplex PCR was the method, and the copy in TCRdb shows in-frame clones only, minus some. The data show roughly 100,000 clones, almost 70% seen once. CDR1 and CDR2 (germline): ENHRY, SYGVKD. V gave up 3 bases and J gave up 6 bases, with 15 bases separating them. The length of the CDR3 is 15 residues. In this sample, this clone turned up a few times. The antigen is not known. Notes on the study in general: Versus the roughly 700-donor mean, an Asian-associated ancestry cluster reportedly showed fewer N-insertions in a later analysis. Accurate HLA-A and HLA-B prediction from TCR beta sequences was reported for most subjects.

The clonotype was recovered from a man aged 25-40 years in good health and CMV-seronegative. The gene calls are TRBV10-3 and TRBJ2-1, with a tentative D call TRBD2 (5 bases). Sequencing input: PBMCs. CDR3 amino acids: CAISESRELGNEQFF. As DNA, the CDR3 is TGTGCCATCAGTGAATCGAGGGAGCTGGGCAATGAGCAGTTCTTC.